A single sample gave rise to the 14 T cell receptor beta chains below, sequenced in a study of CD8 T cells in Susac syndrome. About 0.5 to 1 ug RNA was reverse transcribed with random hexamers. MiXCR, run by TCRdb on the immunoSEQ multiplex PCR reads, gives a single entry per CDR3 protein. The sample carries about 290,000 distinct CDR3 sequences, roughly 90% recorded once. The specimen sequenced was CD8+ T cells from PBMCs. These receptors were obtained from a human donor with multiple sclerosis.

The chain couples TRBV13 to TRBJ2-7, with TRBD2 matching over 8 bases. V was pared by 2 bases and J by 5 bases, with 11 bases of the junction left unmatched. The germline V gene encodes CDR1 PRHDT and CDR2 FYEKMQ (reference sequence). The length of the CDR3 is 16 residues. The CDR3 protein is CASSLFRSGSIHEQYF. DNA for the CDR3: TGTGCCAGCAGCTTATTCCGGAGCGGGAGTATCCACGAGCAGTACTTC.

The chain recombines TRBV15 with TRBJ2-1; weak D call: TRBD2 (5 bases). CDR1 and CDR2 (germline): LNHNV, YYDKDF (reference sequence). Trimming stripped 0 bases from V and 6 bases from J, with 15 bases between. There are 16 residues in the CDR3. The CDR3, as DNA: TGTGCCACCAGCAGAGACCTGGATAGCGAGGCCAATGAGCAGTTCTTC. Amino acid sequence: CATSRDLDSEANEQFF.

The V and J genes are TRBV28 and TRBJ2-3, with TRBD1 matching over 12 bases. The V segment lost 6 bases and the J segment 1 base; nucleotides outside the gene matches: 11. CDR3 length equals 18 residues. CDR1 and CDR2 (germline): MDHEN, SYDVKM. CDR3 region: CASSTGTGGPFGTDTQYF. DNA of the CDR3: TGTGCCAGCAGCACCGGGACAGGGGGCCCATTTGGCACAGATACGCAGTATTTT.

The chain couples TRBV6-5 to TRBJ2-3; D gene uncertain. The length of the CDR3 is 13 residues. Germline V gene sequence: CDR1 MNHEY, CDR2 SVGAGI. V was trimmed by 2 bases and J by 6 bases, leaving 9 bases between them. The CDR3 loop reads CASSYTSADTQYF. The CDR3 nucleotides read TGTGCCAGCAGTTACACAAGCGCCGATACGCAGTATTTT.

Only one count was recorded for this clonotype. CDR3 protein: CSALQGEAFF. The CDR3 DNA is TGCAGTGCTCTACAGGGGGAAGCTTTCTTT. This rearrangement joins TRBV20-1 to TRBJ1-1; the match to TRBD1 covers 7 bases. The V and J ends lost 5 bases and 8 bases, in that order; junction bases with no gene match: 2. Germline CDR1 DFQATT, CDR2 SNEGSKA (reference sequence). The CDR3 contains 10 residues.

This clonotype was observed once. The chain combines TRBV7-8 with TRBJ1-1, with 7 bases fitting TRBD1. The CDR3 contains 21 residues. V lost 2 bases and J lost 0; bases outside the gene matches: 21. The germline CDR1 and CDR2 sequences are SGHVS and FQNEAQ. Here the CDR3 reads CASSLYLGRGEFTSMNTEAFF. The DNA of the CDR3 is TGTGCCAGCAGCTTATATCTGGGCAGGGGGGAATTTACAAGCATGAACACTGAAGCTTTCTTT.

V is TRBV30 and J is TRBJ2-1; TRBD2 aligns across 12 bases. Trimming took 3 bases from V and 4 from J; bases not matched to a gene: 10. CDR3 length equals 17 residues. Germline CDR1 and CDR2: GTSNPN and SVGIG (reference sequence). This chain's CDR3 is CAWRLGLAGFLYNEQFF. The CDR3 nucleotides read TGTGCCTGGAGGCTAGGACTAGCGGGATTCCTTTACAATGAGCAGTTCTTC. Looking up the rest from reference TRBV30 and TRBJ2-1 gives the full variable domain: SQTIHQWPATLVQPVGSPLSLECTVEGTSNPNLYWYRQAAGRGLQLLFYSVGIGQISSEVPQNLSASRPQDRQFILSSKKLLLSDSGFYLCAWRLGLAGFLYNEQFFGPGTRLTVL.

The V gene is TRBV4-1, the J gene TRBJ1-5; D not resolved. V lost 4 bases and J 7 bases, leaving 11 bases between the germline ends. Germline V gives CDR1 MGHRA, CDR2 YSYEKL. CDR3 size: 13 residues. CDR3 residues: CASSLVVRQPQHF. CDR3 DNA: TGCGCCAGCAGCCTAGTGGTGCGGCAGCCCCAGCATTTT.

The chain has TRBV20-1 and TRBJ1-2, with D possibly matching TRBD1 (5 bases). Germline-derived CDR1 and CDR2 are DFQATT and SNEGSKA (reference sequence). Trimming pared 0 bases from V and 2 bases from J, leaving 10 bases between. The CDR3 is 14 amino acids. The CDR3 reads CSARDSAGNYGYTF. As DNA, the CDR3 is TGCAGTGCTAGAGATAGCGCAGGGAACTATGGCTACACCTTC.

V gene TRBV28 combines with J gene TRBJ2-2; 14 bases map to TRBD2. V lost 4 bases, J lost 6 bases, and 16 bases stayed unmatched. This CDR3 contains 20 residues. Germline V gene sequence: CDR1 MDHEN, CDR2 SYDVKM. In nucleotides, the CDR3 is TGTGCCAGCAGTTCTGGACTAGCGGGAGGAGGAGGGGGCGAACCCGGGGAGCTGTTTTTT. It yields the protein CASSSGLAGGGGGEPGELFF.

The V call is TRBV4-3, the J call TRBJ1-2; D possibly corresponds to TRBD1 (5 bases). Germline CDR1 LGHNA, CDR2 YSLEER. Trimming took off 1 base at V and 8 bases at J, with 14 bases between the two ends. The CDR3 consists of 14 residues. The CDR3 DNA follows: TGCGCCAGCAGCCAAGGACAGCTGGGGAGAGGCTACACCTTC. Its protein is CASSQGQLGRGYTF.

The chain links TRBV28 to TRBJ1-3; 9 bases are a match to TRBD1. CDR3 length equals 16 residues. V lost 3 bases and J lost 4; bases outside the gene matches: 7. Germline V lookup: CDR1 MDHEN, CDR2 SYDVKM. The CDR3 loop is CASSLAGQGIGNTIYF. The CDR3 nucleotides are TGTGCCAGCAGTTTGGCAGGACAGGGGATAGGAAACACCATATATTTT.

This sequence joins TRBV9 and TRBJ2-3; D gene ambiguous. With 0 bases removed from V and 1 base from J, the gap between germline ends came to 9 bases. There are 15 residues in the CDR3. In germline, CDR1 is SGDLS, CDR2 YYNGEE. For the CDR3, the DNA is TGTGCCAGCAGCGTAGAGGAGCAAGGCACAGATACGCAGTATTTT. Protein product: CASSVEEQGTDTQYF.

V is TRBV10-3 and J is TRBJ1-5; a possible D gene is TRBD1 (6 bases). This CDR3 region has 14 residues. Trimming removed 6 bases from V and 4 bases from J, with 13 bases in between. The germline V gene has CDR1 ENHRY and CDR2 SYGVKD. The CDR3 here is CAIRDSIGNQPQHF. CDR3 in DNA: TGTGCCATCAGGGACAGTATAGGGAATCAGCCCCAGCATTTT.